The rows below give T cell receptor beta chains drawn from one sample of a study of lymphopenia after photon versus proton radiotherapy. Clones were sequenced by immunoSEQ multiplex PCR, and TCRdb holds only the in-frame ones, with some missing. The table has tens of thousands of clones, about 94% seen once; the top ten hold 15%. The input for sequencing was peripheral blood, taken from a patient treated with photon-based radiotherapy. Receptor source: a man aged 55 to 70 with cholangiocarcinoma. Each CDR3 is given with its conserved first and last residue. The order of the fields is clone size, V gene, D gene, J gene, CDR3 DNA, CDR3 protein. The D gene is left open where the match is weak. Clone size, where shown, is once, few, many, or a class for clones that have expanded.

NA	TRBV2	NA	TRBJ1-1	TGTGCCAGCAGTGTGGGCGGGGCCCGCTCGAACACTGAAGCTTTCTTT	CASSVGGARSNTEAFF
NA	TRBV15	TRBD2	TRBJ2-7	TGTGCCACCAGCAGCTCTAGCGGGAGCCCCTACGAGCAGTACTTC	CATSSSSGSPYEQYF
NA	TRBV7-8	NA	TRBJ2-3	TGTGCCAGCAGCACAGGGCGGGCAGATACGCAGTATTTT	CASSTGRADTQYF
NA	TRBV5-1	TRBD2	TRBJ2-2	TGCGCCAGCAGCTTCACCGGACTAGCGGGGGGGCCGAACACCGGGGAGCTGTTTTTT	CASSFTGLAGGPNTGELFF
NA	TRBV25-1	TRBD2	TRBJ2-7	TGTGCCAGCAGGGCCTCCCTAGCGGGGGAGGACGAGCAGTACTTC	CASRASLAGEDEQYF
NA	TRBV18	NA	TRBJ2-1	TGTGCCAGCTCACCAGGTCTTGGGGCGAGCTCCTACAATGAGCAGTTCTTC	CASSPGLGASSYNEQFF
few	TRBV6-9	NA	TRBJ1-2	TGTGCCAGCAGTCCCGTCACAGGGTCGGGGAGCTATGGCTACACCTTC	CASSPVTGSGSYGYTF
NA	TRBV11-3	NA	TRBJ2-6	TGTGCCAGCAGCGCCTCTGGGGCCAACGTCCTGACTTTC	CASSASGANVLTF
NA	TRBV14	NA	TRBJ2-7	TGTGCCAGCAGCCAAGTGGGGCCTGACGAGCAGTACTTC	CASSQVGPDEQYF
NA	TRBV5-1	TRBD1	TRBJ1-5	TGCGCCAGCAGCTTGGAAGGACAGGGAAGCAATCAGCCCCAGCATTTT	CASSLEGQGSNQPQHF
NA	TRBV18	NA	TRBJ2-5	TGTGCCAGCTCACCCCTCCGACAAACACAAGAGACCCAGTACTTC	CASSPLRQTQETQYF
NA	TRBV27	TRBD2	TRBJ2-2	TGTGCCAGCAGTCCAACTAGCGGAGCCAACGGGGAGCTGTTTTTT	CASSPTSGANGELFF
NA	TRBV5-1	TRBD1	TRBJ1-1	TGCGCCAGCAGCAAGGGACAGGGGTACACTGAAGCTTTCTTT	CASSKGQGYTEAFF
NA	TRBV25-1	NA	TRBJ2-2	TGTGCCAGCAGTGAATACCCGAACACCGGGGAGCTGTTTTTT	CASSEYPNTGELFF
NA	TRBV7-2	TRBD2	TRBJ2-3	TGTGCCAGCAGCTCCCATAGCGGGGGGGCCGTAGATACGCAGTATTTT	CASSSHSGGAVDTQYF
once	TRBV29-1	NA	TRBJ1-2	TGCAGCGTTGAAGACACAGTGGATCTCGTCTTC	CSVEDTVDLVF
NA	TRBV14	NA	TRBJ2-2	TGTGCCAGCAGCCAAGTCAGGGATACCGGGGAGCTGTTTTTT	CASSQVRDTGELFF
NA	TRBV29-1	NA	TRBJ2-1	TGCAGCGTTCATTCTCAGGGAAATGAGCAGTTCTTC	CSVHSQGNEQFF
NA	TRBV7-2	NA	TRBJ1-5	TGTGCCAGCAGCTTAGGGCATAGCAATCAGCCCCAGCATTTT	CASSLGHSNQPQHF
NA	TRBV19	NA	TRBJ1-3	TGTGCCAGTAGTACAAACTCTGGAAACACCATATATTTT	CASSTNSGNTIYF
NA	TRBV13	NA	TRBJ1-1	TGTGCCAGCAGCCTTCCAGGACACACTGAAGCTTTCTTT	CASSLPGHTEAFF
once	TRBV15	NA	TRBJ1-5	TGTGCCACCAGCAGAGATTTGGGATCAAATCAGCCCCAGCATTTT	CATSRDLGSNQPQHF
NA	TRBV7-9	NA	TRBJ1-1	TGTGCCAGCAGCCAACCTATGAACACTGAAGCTTTCTTT	CASSQPMNTEAFF
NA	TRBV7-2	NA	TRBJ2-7	TGTGCCAGTAGAATAGCGACTGGCTCCTACGAGCAGTACTTC	CASRIATGSYEQYF
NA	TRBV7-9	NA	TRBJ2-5	TGTGCCAGCAGCTTCGGGGCCGAGGAGACCCAGTACTTC	CASSFGAEETQYF
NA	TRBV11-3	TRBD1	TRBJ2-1	TGTGCCAGCAGCTTAGAATGGCCCACGACAGGGCTCAGCTCCTACAATGAGCAGTTCTTC	CASSLEWPTTGLSSYNEQFF
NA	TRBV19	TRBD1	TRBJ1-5	TGTGCCAGTAGTATCCTGGACAGGGAAATTATGCCCCAGCATTTT	CASSILDREIMPQHF